Presented here are 4 T cell receptor beta chains from one specimen sequenced in a study of blood T cell repertoires in COVID-19. Sequencing was performed with immunoSEQ multiplex PCR; in TCRdb, only in-frame clones are kept and a portion is missing. The sample consists of just over 65,000 clones, about nine tenths of them appearing once. The source material was peripheral blood. These receptors were obtained from a man in his sixties with acute or convalescent COVID-19.

This clone appeared a few times. At one end, the junction sequence differs from germline, possibly due to a read error. This sequence joins TRBV6-2 or TRBV6-3 and TRBJ1-2; 8 nucleotides align to TRBD1. CDR1 MNHEY and CDR2 SVGEGT come from the germline V gene. The CDR3 extends over 12 amino acids. The CDR3 bases are TGTGCCAGCAGTTACGTGGTTGGGACAGGCCACTTC. It encodes CASSYVVGTGHF.

V gene TRBV5-6 combines with J gene TRBJ2-7, with unresolved D. V lost 4 bases and J 2 bases, leaving 4 bases between the germline ends. The CDR3 loop spans 11 amino acids. Germline assignment: CDR1 SGHDT and CDR2 YYEEEE. The CDR3 region is CASSGAYEQYF. CDR3 sequence (DNA): TGTGCCAGCAGCGGAGCCTACGAGCAGTACTTC.

The chain is built from TRBV19 and TRBJ2-7; 8 bases agree with TRBD2. The CDR3 is made up of 16 amino acids. Germline trimming cut 4 bases from V and 0 bases from J; bases unmatched to any gene: 8. Germline CDR1 reads LNHDA; CDR2 reads SQIVND (reference sequence). CDR3 sequence reads: CASSTAGLAGSYEQYF. Here the CDR3 DNA reads TGTGCCAGTAGTACGGCGGGGCTAGCGGGCTCCTACGAGCAGTACTTC.

The chain uses TRBV6-5 and TRBJ2-1, with 8 positions matching TRBD1. The CDR3 has 14 amino acids. Germline V CDR1 and CDR2: MNHEY, SVGAGI. Trimming cost V 5 bases and J 14 bases; bases outside gene matches: 14. CDR3 sequence (DNA): TGTGCCAGCAGTCCCGTACCCAGGGGGCGGTTGGAGTTCTTC. This encodes CASSPVPRGRLEFF.